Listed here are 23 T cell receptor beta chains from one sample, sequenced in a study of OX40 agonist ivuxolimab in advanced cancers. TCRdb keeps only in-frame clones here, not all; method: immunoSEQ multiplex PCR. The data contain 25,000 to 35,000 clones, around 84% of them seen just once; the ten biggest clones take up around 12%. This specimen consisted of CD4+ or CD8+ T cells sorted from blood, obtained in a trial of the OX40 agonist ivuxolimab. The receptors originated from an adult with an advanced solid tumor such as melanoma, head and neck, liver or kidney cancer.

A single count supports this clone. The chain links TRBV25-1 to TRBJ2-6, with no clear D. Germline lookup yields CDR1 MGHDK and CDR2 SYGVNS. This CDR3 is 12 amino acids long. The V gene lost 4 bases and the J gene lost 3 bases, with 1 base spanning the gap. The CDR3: CASSVGANVLTF. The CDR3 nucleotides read TGTGCCAGCAGTGTTGGGGCCAACGTCCTGACTTTC.

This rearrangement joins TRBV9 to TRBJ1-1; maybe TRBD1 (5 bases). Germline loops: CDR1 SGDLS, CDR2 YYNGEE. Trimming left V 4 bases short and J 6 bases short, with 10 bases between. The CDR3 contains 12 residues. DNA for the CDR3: TGTGCCAGCAGCCCTCAGGGCCCTGAAGCTTTCTTT. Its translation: CASSPQGPEAFF.

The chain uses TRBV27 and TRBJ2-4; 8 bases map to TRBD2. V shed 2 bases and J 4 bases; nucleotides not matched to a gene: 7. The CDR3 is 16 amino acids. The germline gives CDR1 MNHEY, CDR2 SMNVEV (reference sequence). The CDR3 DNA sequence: TGTGCCAGCAGTTTACTCGCGGGAGGTGCAAAAAACATTCAGTACTTC. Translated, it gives CASSLLAGGAKNIQYF.

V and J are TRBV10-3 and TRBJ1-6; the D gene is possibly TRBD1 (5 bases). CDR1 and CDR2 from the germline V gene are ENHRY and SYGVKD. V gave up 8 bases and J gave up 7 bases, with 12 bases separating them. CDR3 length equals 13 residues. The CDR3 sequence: CAISRGGNSPLHF. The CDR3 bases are TGTGCCATCTCACGCGGGGGAAATTCACCCCTCCACTTT.

CDR3 nucleotide sequence: TGTGCCAGCAGCCCTCATTTTCCGGGACAGACCGGGGAGCTGTTTTTT. This encodes CASSPHFPGQTGELFF. This chain links TRBV28 with TRBJ2-2, with 7 bases that match TRBD1. CDR1 is MDHEN and CDR2 is SYDVKM in the germline V gene. The length of the CDR3 is 16 residues. V was clipped by 6 bases and J by 5 bases; unmatched bases: 12.

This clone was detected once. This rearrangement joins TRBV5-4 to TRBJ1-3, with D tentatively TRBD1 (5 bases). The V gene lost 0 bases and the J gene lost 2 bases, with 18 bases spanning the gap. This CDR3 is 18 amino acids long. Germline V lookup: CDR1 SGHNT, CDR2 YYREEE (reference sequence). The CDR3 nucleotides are TGTGCCAGCAGCTTGGGGCCGGGGGGGGTCGAAGCTGGAAACACCATATATTTT. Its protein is CASSLGPGGVEAGNTIYF.

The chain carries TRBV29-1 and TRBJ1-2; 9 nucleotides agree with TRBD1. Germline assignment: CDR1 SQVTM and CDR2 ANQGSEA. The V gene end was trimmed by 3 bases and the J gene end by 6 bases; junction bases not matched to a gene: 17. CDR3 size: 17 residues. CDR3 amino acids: CSVDTAEGTGMEHGYTF. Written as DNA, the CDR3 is TGCAGCGTTGACACGGCCGAAGGGACAGGGATGGAGCATGGCTACACCTTC.

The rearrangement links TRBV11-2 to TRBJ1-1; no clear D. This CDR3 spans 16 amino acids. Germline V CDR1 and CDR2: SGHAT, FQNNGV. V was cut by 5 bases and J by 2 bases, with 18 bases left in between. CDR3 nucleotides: TGTGCCAGCAGCCCACGGCTCTCTGAGGGAAACACTGAAGCTTTCTTT. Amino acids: CASSPRLSEGNTEAFF.

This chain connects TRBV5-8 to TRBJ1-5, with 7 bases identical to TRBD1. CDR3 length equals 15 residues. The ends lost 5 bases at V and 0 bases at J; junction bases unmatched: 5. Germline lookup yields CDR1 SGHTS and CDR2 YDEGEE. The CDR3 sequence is CASRTGPYSNQPQHF. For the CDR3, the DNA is TGTGCCAGCAGGACAGGGCCTTATAGCAATCAGCCCCAGCATTTT.

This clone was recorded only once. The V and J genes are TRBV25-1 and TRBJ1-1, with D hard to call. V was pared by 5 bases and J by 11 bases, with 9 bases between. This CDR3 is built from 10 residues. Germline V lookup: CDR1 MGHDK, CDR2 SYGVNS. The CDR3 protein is CASSFAWAFF. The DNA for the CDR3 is TGTGCCAGCAGTTTTGCGTGGGCTTTCTTT.

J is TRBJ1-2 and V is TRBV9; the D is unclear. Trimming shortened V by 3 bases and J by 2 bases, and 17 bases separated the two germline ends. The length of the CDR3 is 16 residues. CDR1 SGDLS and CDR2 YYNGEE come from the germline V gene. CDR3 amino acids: CASSATWTTPNYGYTF. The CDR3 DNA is TGTGCCAGCAGCGCCACGTGGACGACTCCGAACTATGGCTACACCTTC. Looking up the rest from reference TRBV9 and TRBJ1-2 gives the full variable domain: DSGVTQTPKHLITATGQRVTLRCSPRSGDLSVYWYQQSLDQGLQFLIQYYNGEERAKGNILERFSAQQFPDLHSELNLSSLELGDSALYFCASSATWTTPNYGYTFGSGTRLTVV.

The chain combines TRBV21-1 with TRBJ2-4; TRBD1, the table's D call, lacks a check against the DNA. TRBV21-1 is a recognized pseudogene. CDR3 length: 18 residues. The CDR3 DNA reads TGTGCCAGCAGCAAATGGGTCTCGCAGGGGGAGGCCAAAAACATTCAGTACTTC. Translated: CASSKWVSQGEAKNIQYF.

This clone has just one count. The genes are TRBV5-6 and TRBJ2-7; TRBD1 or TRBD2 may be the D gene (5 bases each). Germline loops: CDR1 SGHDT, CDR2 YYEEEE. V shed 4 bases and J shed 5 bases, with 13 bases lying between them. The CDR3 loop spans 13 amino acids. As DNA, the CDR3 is TGTGCCAGCAGCAGGGACGACTCGCACGAGCAGTACTTC. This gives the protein CASSRDDSHEQYF.

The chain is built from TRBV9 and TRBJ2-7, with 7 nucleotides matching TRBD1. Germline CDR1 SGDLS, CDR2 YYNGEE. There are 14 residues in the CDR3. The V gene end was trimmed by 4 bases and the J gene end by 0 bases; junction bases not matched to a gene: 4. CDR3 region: CASSRGQISYEQYF. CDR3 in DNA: TGTGCCAGCAGCCGGGGACAGATCTCCTACGAGCAGTACTTC.

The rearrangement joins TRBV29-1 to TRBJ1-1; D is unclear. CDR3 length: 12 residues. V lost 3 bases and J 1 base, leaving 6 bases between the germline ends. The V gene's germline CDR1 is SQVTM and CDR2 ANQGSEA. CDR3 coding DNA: TGCAGCGTTGAGTCGGGGAACACTGAAGCTTTCTTT. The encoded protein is CSVESGNTEAFF.

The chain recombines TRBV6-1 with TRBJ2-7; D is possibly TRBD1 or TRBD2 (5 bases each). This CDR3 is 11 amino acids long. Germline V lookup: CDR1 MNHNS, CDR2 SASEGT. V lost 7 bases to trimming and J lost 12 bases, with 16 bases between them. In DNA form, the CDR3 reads TGTGCCAGCACCAACGGGGCCACCCGGTACTTC. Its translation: CASTNGATRYF.

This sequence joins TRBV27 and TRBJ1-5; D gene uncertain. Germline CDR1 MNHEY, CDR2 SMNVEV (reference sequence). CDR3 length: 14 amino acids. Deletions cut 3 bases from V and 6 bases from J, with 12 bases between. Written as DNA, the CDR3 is TGTGCCAGCAGTTTGGCGGGGTGGGGTCAGCCCCAGCATTTT. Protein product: CASSLAGWGQPQHF.

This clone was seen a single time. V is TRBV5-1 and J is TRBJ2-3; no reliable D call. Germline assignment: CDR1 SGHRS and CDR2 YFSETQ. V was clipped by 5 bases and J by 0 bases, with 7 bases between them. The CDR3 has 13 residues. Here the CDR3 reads CASRPDSTDTQYF. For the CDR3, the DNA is TGCGCCAGCAGGCCGGACAGCACAGATACGCAGTATTTT. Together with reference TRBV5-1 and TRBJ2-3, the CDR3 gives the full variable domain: KAGVTQTPRYLIKTRGQQVTLSCSPISGHRSVSWYQQTPGQGLQFLFEYFSETQRNKGNFPGRFSGRQFSNSRSEMNVSTLELGDSALYLCASRPDSTDTQYFGPGTRLTVL.

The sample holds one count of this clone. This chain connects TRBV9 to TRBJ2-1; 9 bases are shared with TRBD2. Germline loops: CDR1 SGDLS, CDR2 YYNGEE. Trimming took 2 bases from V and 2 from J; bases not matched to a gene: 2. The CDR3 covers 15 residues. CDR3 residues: CASSVPSGTYNEQFF. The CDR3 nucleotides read TGTGCCAGCAGCGTTCCTAGCGGGACCTACAATGAGCAGTTCTTC. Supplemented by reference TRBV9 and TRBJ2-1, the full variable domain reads DSGVTQTPKHLITATGQRVTLRCSPRSGDLSVYWYQQSLDQGLQFLIQYYNGEERAKGNILERFSAQQFPDLHSELNLSSLELGDSALYFCASSVPSGTYNEQFFGPGTRLTVL.

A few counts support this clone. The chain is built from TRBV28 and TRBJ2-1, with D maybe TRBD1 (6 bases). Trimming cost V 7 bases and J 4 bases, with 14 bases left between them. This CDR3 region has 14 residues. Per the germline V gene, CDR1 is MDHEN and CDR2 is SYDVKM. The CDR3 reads CASTALQGYNEQFF. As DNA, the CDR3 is TGTGCCAGCACTGCCTTACAGGGTTACAATGAGCAGTTCTTC.

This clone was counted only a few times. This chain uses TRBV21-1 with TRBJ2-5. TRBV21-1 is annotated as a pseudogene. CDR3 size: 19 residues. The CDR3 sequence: CASSKNVGGWTPSEETQYF. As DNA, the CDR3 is TGTGCCAGCAGCAAAAATGTCGGAGGTTGGACACCATCGGAGGAGACCCAGTACTTC.

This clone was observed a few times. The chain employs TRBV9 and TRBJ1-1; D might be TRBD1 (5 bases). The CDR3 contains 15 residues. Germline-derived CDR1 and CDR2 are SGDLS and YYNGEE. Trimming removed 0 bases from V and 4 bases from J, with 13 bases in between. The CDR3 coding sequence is TGTGCCAGCAGCGTAGGGACACTTGGGAGCACTGAAGCTTTCTTT. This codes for CASSVGTLGSTEAFF.

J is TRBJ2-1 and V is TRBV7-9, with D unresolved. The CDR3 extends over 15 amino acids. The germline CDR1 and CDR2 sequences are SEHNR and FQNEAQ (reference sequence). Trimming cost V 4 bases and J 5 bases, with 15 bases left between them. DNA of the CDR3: TGTGCCAGCAGCTCCTCCCGGACCCACGACAATGAGCAGTTCTTC. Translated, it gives CASSSSRTHDNEQFF.